The source of this TCR beta chain is a study of T cell responses to AZD1222 COVID-19 vaccine. Deletions cut 4 bases from V and 0 bases from J, with 9 bases between. Germline CDR1 reads MNHEY; CDR2 reads SMNVEV (reference sequence). CDR3 length equals 14 residues. The protocol was immunoSEQ multiplex PCR, while the TCRdb copy is restricted to in-frame clones and leaves out a portion. Of fewer than 120,000 clones listed, around 90% are singletons. The chain couples TRBV27 to TRBJ1-1; D gene uncertain. This clonotype was obtained from an adult who received the AZD1222 COVID-19 vaccine. Sequenced material: peripheral blood, taken 28 days after the second AZD1222 dose. For the CDR3, the DNA is TGTGCCAGCAGTTCCCGGACGGTGAACACTGAAGCTTTCTTT. This codes for CASSSRTVNTEAFF.